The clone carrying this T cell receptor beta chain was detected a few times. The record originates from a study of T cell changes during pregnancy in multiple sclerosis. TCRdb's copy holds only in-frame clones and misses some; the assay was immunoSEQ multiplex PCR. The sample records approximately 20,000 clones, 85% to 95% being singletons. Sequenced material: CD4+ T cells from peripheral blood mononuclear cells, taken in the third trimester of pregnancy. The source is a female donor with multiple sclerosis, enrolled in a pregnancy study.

The DNA for the CDR3 is TGTGCCAGCAGCACGAAGGGGGAGTCCAGGGCGTATAATTCACCCCTCCACTTT. Translation: CASSTKGESRAYNSPLHF. This chain connects TRBV21-1 to TRBJ1-6; the table's TRBD1 call for D was not verified on the DNA. TRBV21-1 is designated a pseudogene. CDR3 length: 18 amino acids.